Listed below are T cell receptor beta chains from one sample, sequenced in a study of T cell responses to AZD1222 COVID-19 vaccine. Produced via immunoSEQ multiplex PCR; TCRdb's table is partial and in-frame only. Counted here are some 200,000 clones, approximately 92% occurring once; the ten biggest clones make up less than 4%. The sample in question was peripheral blood, obtained 28 days after the second dose of the MenACWY control vaccine. The receptors stem from an adult who received the MenACWY meningococcal vaccine as a control. Each CDR3 is given with its conserved first and last residue. Each record gives: clone size, D gene, V gene, J gene, CDR3 length, CDR3 DNA, CDR3 protein. A D gene is named only where the DNA matches it firmly. Rows may omit the clone size; those that give it use once, few, many or a size class.

>-|TRBD1|TRBV5-5|TRBJ1-2|14
TGTGCCAGCACCCCGACAGGGGGTAACTATGGCTACACCTTC
CASTPTGGNYGYTF
>-|-|TRBV5-6|TRBJ2-7|13
TGTGCCAGCAGCTTGGGGCGGCACTACGAGCAGTACTTC
CASSLGRHYEQYF
>-|TRBD1|TRBV3-1/TRBV3-2|TRBJ2-7|15
TGTGCCAGCAGCCAAGGACAGGGGAGTACCTACGAGCAGTACTTC
CASSQGQGSTYEQYF
>-|-|TRBV19|TRBJ1-2|14
TGTGCCAGTAGTGTCCAGGGTGCGAACTATGGCTACACCTTC
CASSVQGANYGYTF
>-|TRBD2|TRBV5-1|TRBJ2-7|15
TGCGCCAGCAGCTCGGGACTAGCGGGGACTAACGAGCAGTACTTC
CASSSGLAGTNEQYF
>-|-|TRBV12-3/TRBV12-4|TRBJ1-6|13
TGTGCCAGCAGTTTACAGGGAAGCTCACCCCTCCACTTT
CASSLQGSSPLHF
>-|-|TRBV7-3|TRBJ2-1|13
TGTGCCAGCAGCTCCCTAAGGGGCAATGAGCAGTTCTTC
CASSSLRGNEQFF
>-|-|TRBV6-4|TRBJ1-2|11
TGTGCCAGCAGTGCGGGGAGTGGCTACACCTTC
CASSAGSGYTF
>-|-|TRBV11-2|TRBJ1-1|14
TGTGCCAGCAGCTTAGTCCTCAGGGGCACTGAAGCTTTCTTT
CASSLVLRGTEAFF
>-|-|TRBV29-1|TRBJ1-2|15
TGCAGCGTAGCGGGGGGGGAAAACGGTTGGGATGGCTACACCTTC
CSVAGGENGWDGYTF
>once|TRBD1|TRBV6-1|TRBJ2-5|14
TGTGCCAGCAGTGAAAACAGGGGCCAAGAGACCCAGTACTTC
CASSENRGQETQYF
>-|-|TRBV5-4|TRBJ1-2|14
TGTGCCAGCAGTAGGGGAGCAGAGATATATGGCTACACCTTC
CASSRGAEIYGYTF
>-|TRBD1|TRBV4-3|TRBJ1-1|14
TGCGCCAGCAGCTTTACAGGGGTGAACACTGAAGCTTTCTTT
CASSFTGVNTEAFF
>-|-|TRBV14|TRBJ2-1|15
TGTGCCAGCAGCCAACGAGTCGTCTCCTACAATGAGCAGTTCTTC
CASSQRVVSYNEQFF
>-|TRBD2|TRBV5-1|TRBJ2-1|16
TGCGCCAGCAGCACGACCGGGACTAGCGGGTGGTATGAGCAGTTCTTC
CASSTTGTSGWYEQFF
>-|-|TRBV15|TRBJ1-4|14
TGTGCCACCAGCAGAGATAAAGTTAATGAAAAACTGTTTTTT
CATSRDKVNEKLFF
>-|-|TRBV11-2|TRBJ1-6|14
TGTGCCAGCAGCTTAGCGGGTCCTAATTCACCCCTCCACTTT
CASSLAGPNSPLHF
>once|TRBD2|TRBV5-1|TRBJ2-3|15
TGCGCCAGCAGCTTCGCTCGCGGGAGAACAGATACGCAGTATTTT
CASSFARGRTDTQYF
>-|-|TRBV4-3|TRBJ1-2|18
TGCGCCAGCAGCCAAGATGTGGGGGCCTCCCTCGGCCTGAACGGCTACACCTTC
CASSQDVGASLGLNGYTF
>once|TRBD1|TRBV11-2|TRBJ1-6|15
TGTGCCAGCAGCCTGCGGACAGGCAATAATTCACCCCTCCACTTT
CASSLRTGNNSPLHF
>-|-|TRBV7-9|TRBJ2-1|15
TGTGCCAGCAGGATGGCGTTAGGGCGTAATAATGAGCAGTTCTTC
CASRMALGRNNEQFF
>-|-|TRBV28|TRBJ2-7|12
TGTGCCAGCAGTCTCGTCTCCTACGAGCAGTACTTC
CASSLVSYEQYF
>-|-|TRBV7-9|TRBJ2-3|18
TGTGCCAGCTGGCTTATAACCCAAACTAGGGACCTCACAGATACGCAGTATTTT
CASWLITQTRDLTDTQYF
>-|-|TRBV7-2|TRBJ1-1|15
TGTGCCAGCAGCTTATCAGGGACGGGAGGGACTGAAGCTTTCTTT
CASSLSGTGGTEAFF
>once|TRBD1|TRBV14|TRBJ1-3|16
TGTGCCAGCAGCCAAAGACAGGGGTCCTCTGGAAACACCATATATTTT
CASSQRQGSSGNTIYF
>-|TRBD1|TRBV12-3/TRBV12-4|TRBJ1-2|13
TGTGCCAGCAGTCTTCAGGGGGCGCGGGGCTACACCTTC
CASSLQGARGYTF
>-|TRBD1|TRBV7-9|TRBJ2-7|13
TGTGCCAGCAGCCGGGACAGGAGGGAGGAGCAGTACTTC
CASSRDRREEQYF
>-|-|TRBV13|TRBJ2-2|13
TGTGCCAGCAGCCAGACGAACACCGGGGAGCTGTTTTTT
CASSQTNTGELFF
>-|-|TRBV19|TRBJ2-2|15
TGTGCCAGTAGGACTCGGACCAGGAACACCGGGGAGCTGTTTTTT
CASRTRTRNTGELFF
>-|TRBD2|TRBV7-2|TRBJ2-1|15
TGTGCCAGCAGCTTCGGACTAGCGCGGAGCAATGAGCAGTTCTTC
CASSFGLARSNEQFF
>-|-|TRBV5-6|TRBJ1-4|15
TGTGCCAGCAGCTTGTACGACAGGCCTAATGAAAAACTGTTTTTT
CASSLYDRPNEKLFF
>-|TRBD1|TRBV19|TRBJ1-1|14
TGTGCCAGTAGCCCGGGACAGGGAGGAACTGAAGCTTTCTTT
CASSPGQGGTEAFF
>-|-|TRBV27|TRBJ1-2|17
TGTGCCAGCAGTTTATCGAGAGAAGGGGGGAAGAGTGCAGGCTACACCTTC
CASSLSREGGKSAGYTF
>-|-|TRBV10-3|TRBJ1-3|14
TGTGCCATCAGTGAGAACGGCTCTGGAAACACCATATATTTT
CAISENGSGNTIYF
>-|-|TRBV21-1|TRBJ1-1|13
TGTGCCAGCACCTCCTCGGTCGGCACTGAAGCTTTCTTT
CASTSSVGTEAFF
>-|-|TRBV7-2|TRBJ1-5|14
TGTGCCAGCAGCTTAGGGCAGGGATATCAGCCCCAGCATTTT
CASSLGQGYQPQHF
>-|-|TRBV7-7|TRBJ2-2|14
TGTGCTAGCAGCTCGGCGACTATGACCGGGGAGCTGTTTTTT
CASSSATMTGELFF
>-|-|TRBV23-1|TRBJ2-3|17
TGCGCCAGCAGTCAATCGAAAGCGGTGATGGGGACAGATACGCAGTATTTT
CASSQSKAVMGTDTQYF
>-|TRBD2|TRBV5-5|TRBJ2-3|15
TGTGCCAGCAGCTTGCGGGCTAGCGGTCCTGATACGCAGTATTTT
CASSLRASGPDTQYF
>-|-|TRBV6-1|TRBJ2-2|15
TGTGCCAGCAGTGAGACAGGACCCCGCACCGGGGAGCTGTTTTTT
CASSETGPRTGELFF
>-|-|TRBV28|TRBJ1-5|12
TGTGCCAGCAGTTTAGAGGGTCAGCCCCAGCATTTT
CASSLEGQPQHF
>-|-|TRBV15|TRBJ1-1|14
TGTGCCACCAGCAGGACTCGATCTACAGGGGAAGCTTTCTTT
CATSRTRSTGEAFF
>-|-|TRBV30|TRBJ1-4|12
TGTGCCTGGAACAAGGGATCAGAAAAACTGTTTTTT
CAWNKGSEKLFF
>-|-|TRBV28|TRBJ2-5|11
TGTGCCAGCAGCCTAGGGCCAGCCGAGTACTTC
CASSLGPAEYF
>-|TRBD2|TRBV24-1|TRBJ2-1|16
TGTGCCACCAGTGACCCAACTAGCGGACTATACAATGAGCAGTTCTTC
CATSDPTSGLYNEQFF
>-|-|TRBV12-5|TRBJ2-1|13
TGTGCTAGTGCCTTGGAGGATATGGGTGAGCAGTTCTTC
CASALEDMGEQFF
>-|-|TRBV11-3|TRBJ1-6|15
TGTGCCAGCAGCCCCTTCCGGACGAAGGGGTCACCCCTCCACTTT
CASSPFRTKGSPLHF
>-|-|TRBV24-1|TRBJ1-2|13
TGTGCCACCAGTGATTCCGACTGGGATGGCTACACCTTC
CATSDSDWDGYTF
>-|TRBD2|TRBV10-3|TRBJ2-1|16
TGTGCCATCGCAGGGGGGACTAGCGGGAGCGACAATGAGCAGTTCTTC
CAIAGGTSGSDNEQFF
>-|TRBD1|TRBV7-9|TRBJ2-3|16
TGTGCCAGCAGCTTACCGAGGCAGGGGGTAGGAGATACGCAGTATTTT
CASSLPRQGVGDTQYF
>-|TRBD2|TRBV4-1|TRBJ2-1|14
TGCGCCAGCAGCCAGACTAGCTCATACAATGAGCAGTTCTTC
CASSQTSSYNEQFF
>-|-|TRBV30|TRBJ1-2|10
TGTGCCTGGAGTCCCCGAGAGACGGTATTC
CAWSPRETVF